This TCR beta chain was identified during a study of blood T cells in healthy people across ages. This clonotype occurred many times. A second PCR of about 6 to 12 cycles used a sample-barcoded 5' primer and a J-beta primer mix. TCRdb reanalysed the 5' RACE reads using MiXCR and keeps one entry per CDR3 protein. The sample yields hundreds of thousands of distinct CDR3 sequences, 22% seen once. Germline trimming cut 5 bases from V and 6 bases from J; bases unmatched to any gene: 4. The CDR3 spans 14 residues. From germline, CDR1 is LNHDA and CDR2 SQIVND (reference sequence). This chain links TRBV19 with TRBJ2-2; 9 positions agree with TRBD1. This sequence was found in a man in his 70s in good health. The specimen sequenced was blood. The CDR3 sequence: CASSRTGDAGELFF. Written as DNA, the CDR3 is TGTGCCAGTAGTCGGACAGGGGATGCCGGGGAGCTGTTTTTT.